The rows below give T cell receptor beta chains drawn from one sample of a study of cytomegalovirus exposure and HLA in healthy donors. Sequencing used immunoSEQ multiplex PCR; TCRdb keeps in-frame clones, though not all of them. The data contain roughly 200,000 clones, approximately 84% of them singletons. Sequenced input: PBMCs. These receptors all stem from a female donor in good health and CMV-seronegative. The CDR3 runs from the conserved cysteine through the conserved F or W. D genes are given only for firm matches. A row's size may be missing; if present it is once, few, many or a size class.

d_call	clone_size	v_call	j_call	cdr3_nt	cdr3_aa
NA	NA	TRBV15	TRBJ1-2	TGTGCCACTACGGGGGGATCCGGGGAGGGCTACACCTTC	CATTGGSGEGYTF
TRBD2	NA	TRBV4-3	TRBJ2-1	TGCGCCAGCAGCCAGGCGATTTTAGCGGGACCTGCCTCCGTTGATGAGCAGTTCTTC	CASSQAILAGPASVDEQFF
TRBD2	NA	TRBV6-1	TRBJ2-7	TGTGCCACCGACTTAGCGGGAACGTACGAGCAGTACTTC	CATDLAGTYEQYF
NA	NA	TRBV4-3	TRBJ1-2	TGCGCCAGCAGCCAAGCCGTCTCGAACTATGGCTACACCTTC	CASSQAVSNYGYTF
TRBD1	NA	TRBV7-8	TRBJ1-5	TGTGCCAGCAGCTTGGGGGACAGGGGGGGCCAGCCCCAGCATTTT	CASSLGDRGGQPQHF
TRBD2	once	TRBV7-2	TRBJ2-2	TGTGCCAGCAGCTCTCTGGGCGGGGGGAACACCGGGGAGCTGTTTTTT	CASSSLGGGNTGELFF
TRBD2	once	TRBV29-1	TRBJ2-1	TGCAGCGTTGCTAGCGGGGGTCGGCAGTTCTTC	CSVASGGRQFF
TRBD2	NA	TRBV10-3	TRBJ2-7	TGTACCAACCCGGGACTAGCGGGAATTTACGAGCAGTACTTC	CTNPGLAGIYEQYF
TRBD2	once	TRBV4-3	TRBJ2-5	TGCGCCAGCAGCCAAGATGGGGGAGGGAGGGAGACCCAGTACTTC	CASSQDGGGRETQYF
NA	NA	TRBV28	TRBJ1-2	TGTGCCAGCAGTTTTCAATCATATGGCTACACCTTC	CASSFQSYGYTF
TRBD2	once	TRBV7-2	TRBJ2-7	TGTGCCAGCAGCTTTGGGCTAGCGGGTTCCTACGAGCAGTACTTC	CASSFGLAGSYEQYF
NA	NA	TRBV5-4	TRBJ1-1	TGTGCCAGCAGCTTCGACAGGACCACTGAAGCTTTCTTT	CASSFDRTTEAFF
TRBD1	NA	TRBV27	TRBJ1-2	TGTGCCAGCTGGCCGGGTGGCCCGGGACAGGGGCGTCGTGGCTACACCTTC	CASWPGGPGQGRRGYTF
NA	NA	TRBV5-4	TRBJ1-3	TGTGCCAGCAGCTCCCAACAGGGAGGGTCTGGAAACACCATATATTTT	CASSSQQGGSGNTIYF
TRBD2	NA	TRBV6-6	TRBJ2-5	TGTGCCACCGAGCGGGAGGAAGACGGGGAGACCCAGTACTTC	CATEREEDGETQYF
TRBD1	NA	TRBV6-5	TRBJ1-4	TGTGCCAGCAGTTACCTGACAGGGGCCGACCAAAAACTGTTTTTT	CASSYLTGADQKLFF
TRBD2	NA	TRBV19	TRBJ2-1	TGTGCCAGTGGGCGGATAGCGGGAGGTTTTAATGAGCAGTTCTTC	CASGRIAGGFNEQFF
TRBD1	NA	TRBV6-4	TRBJ1-1	TGTGCCAGCAGTGTGGGACAGGGAGCGGTAGCTTTCTTT	CASSVGQGAVAFF
TRBD2	NA	TRBV9	TRBJ2-7	TGTGCCAGCAGCGTAGGTTCAAGCGGGAGCTACGAGCAGTACTTC	CASSVGSSGSYEQYF
NA	NA	TRBV28	TRBJ2-7	TGTGCCAGCAGTTTATCAGGGGTTCCACGCGAGCAGTACTTC	CASSLSGVPREQYF
TRBD1	once	TRBV10-3	TRBJ1-2	TGTGCCATCAGGTCCGGGGACAGGGAGGGTTTGGACTTC	CAIRSGDREGLDF
TRBD1	few	TRBV15	TRBJ2-3	TGTGCCACCAGCAGAGATCGGACCAGGGGGCGTACGACAGATACGCAGTATTTT	CATSRDRTRGRTTDTQYF
TRBD1	NA	TRBV7-9	TRBJ1-4	TGTGCCAGCAGCCCTGGACAGGAGCTTAATGAAAAACTGTTTTTT	CASSPGQELNEKLFF
NA	NA	TRBV6-5	TRBJ1-2	TGTGCCAGCAGTTACTCATCAGGGGCCCTCAACACCTTC	CASSYSSGALNTF
TRBD2	NA	TRBV27	TRBJ2-1	TGTGCCAGCAGTTCGGCGGGAGAATCTTTCTACAATGAGCAGTTCTTC	CASSSAGESFYNEQFF
TRBD1	NA	TRBV2	TRBJ1-4	TGTGCCAGCAGAATTCCCGGACAGGACGGGGGTAAACTGTTTTTT	CASRIPGQDGGKLFF
TRBD1	NA	TRBV28	TRBJ1-5	TGTGCCAGCAGTACCGTCGGACAGGCTCTCTATAGCAATCAGCCCCAGCATTTT	CASSTVGQALYSNQPQHF
TRBD2	NA	TRBV9	TRBJ2-1	TGTGCCAGCAGCGTAGAAGGCGGGGGGCCCTACAATGAGCAGTTCTTC	CASSVEGGGPYNEQFF
NA	once	TRBV5-1	TRBJ2-1	TGCGCCAGCAGCTTGCTTTCAGGGGATGATGAGCAGTTCTTC	CASSLLSGDDEQFF
TRBD1	NA	TRBV6-5	TRBJ1-2	TGTGCCAGCAGCGACAGGGGAGGCTATGGCTACACCTTC	CASSDRGGYGYTF
TRBD2	once	TRBV2	TRBJ2-5	TGTGCCAGCAGTGAATCTAGCGGACAAGAGACCCAGTACTTC	CASSESSGQETQYF
TRBD1	NA	TRBV7-2	TRBJ1-1	TGTGCCAGCAGCTCCGGGGACAGTTGGAACACTGAAGCTTTCTTT	CASSSGDSWNTEAFF
NA	few	TRBV27	TRBJ1-5	TGTGCCAGCAGTTTCAGGGGTGGCAATCAGCCCCAGCATTTT	CASSFRGGNQPQHF
TRBD1	NA	TRBV2	TRBJ2-1	TGTGCCAGCACCGGGCACACAGGGGTGGGTGAGCAGTTCTTC	CASTGHTGVGEQFF
NA	NA	TRBV4-3	TRBJ2-2	TGCGCCAGCAGCCAGGATCCGCCGGGAGCGGCGAACACCGGGGAGCTGTTTTTT	CASSQDPPGAANTGELFF
TRBD2	NA	TRBV7-3	TRBJ2-1	TGTGCCAGCAGTTTGACCGGGACTAGCGGTAACAATGAGCAGTTCTTC	CASSLTGTSGNNEQFF
TRBD1	NA	TRBV19	TRBJ2-1	TGTGCCAGTAGTCATCGACAGGGATATAATGAGCAGTTCTTC	CASSHRQGYNEQFF
NA	NA	TRBV5-4	TRBJ2-3	TGTGCCAGCAGCAGGGGGGGCGGGAGCACAGATACGCAGTATTTT	CASSRGGGSTDTQYF
TRBD2	NA	TRBV28	TRBJ2-5	TGTGCCAGCAGTCCAAGACGGACTAGCGGGAGGGAAGAGACCCAGTACTTC	CASSPRRTSGREETQYF
NA	NA	TRBV10-3	TRBJ2-1	TGTGCCATCAGTGATGGGGCAAGCTCCTACAATGAGCAGTTCTTC	CAISDGASSYNEQFF
NA	NA	TRBV6-5	TRBJ2-2	TGTGCCAGCAGTACTAACAATGGCGGGGAGCTGTTTTTT	CASSTNNGGELFF
TRBD2	NA	TRBV2	TRBJ2-1	TGTGCCAGCTCCCTCGAAGAACTAGCGGGTCCCCGGAATGAGCAGTTCTTC	CASSLEELAGPRNEQFF
TRBD2	NA	TRBV9	TRBJ2-5	TGTGCCAGCAGCCCGCACACTAGCGGGGGGGAAACCCAGTACTTC	CASSPHTSGGETQYF
TRBD1	NA	TRBV29-1	TRBJ2-1	TGCGGCGCCCCCGGGACAGGGTACAATGAGCAGTTCTTC	CGAPGTGYNEQFF
TRBD1	NA	TRBV5-4	TRBJ2-2	TGTGCCAGCAGCTTCTCACAGGGGGTCGGGGAGCTGTTTTTT	CASSFSQGVGELFF
TRBD1	once	TRBV7-8	TRBJ2-6	TGTGCCAGCCGATCAACAGGGGCCCAGGGGGCCAACGTCCTGACTTTC	CASRSTGAQGANVLTF
NA	NA	TRBV4-1	TRBJ1-3	TGCGCCAGCAGCCCCCCGGTCGCCGGAAACACCATATATTTT	CASSPPVAGNTIYF
TRBD1	NA	TRBV5-1	TRBJ2-1	TGCGCCAGCAGCTCCCGACAGGGGGTGATGGATGAGCAGTTCTTC	CASSSRQGVMDEQFF
TRBD2	NA	TRBV7-2	TRBJ2-5	TGTGCCAGCAGCCCGGGACTAATGGAAGAGACCCAGTACTTC	CASSPGLMEETQYF
TRBD2	NA	TRBV6-1	TRBJ2-1	TGTGCCAGCATTCTAGACAGCGGGGGTGAGCAGTTCTTC	CASILDSGGEQFF
TRBD1	NA	TRBV6-6	TRBJ2-7	TGTGCCAGCAGTTATGCAGGGGGCCGCTCCTACGAGCAGTACTTC	CASSYAGGRSYEQYF
NA	few	TRBV30	TRBJ2-7	TGTGCCTGGAGTGGTGTAATCTACGAGCAGTACTTC	CAWSGVIYEQYF
NA	once	TRBV14	TRBJ2-5	TGTGCCAGCAGTCCAGGGAAAGTTCGAGGAGAGACCCAGTACTTC	CASSPGKVRGETQYF